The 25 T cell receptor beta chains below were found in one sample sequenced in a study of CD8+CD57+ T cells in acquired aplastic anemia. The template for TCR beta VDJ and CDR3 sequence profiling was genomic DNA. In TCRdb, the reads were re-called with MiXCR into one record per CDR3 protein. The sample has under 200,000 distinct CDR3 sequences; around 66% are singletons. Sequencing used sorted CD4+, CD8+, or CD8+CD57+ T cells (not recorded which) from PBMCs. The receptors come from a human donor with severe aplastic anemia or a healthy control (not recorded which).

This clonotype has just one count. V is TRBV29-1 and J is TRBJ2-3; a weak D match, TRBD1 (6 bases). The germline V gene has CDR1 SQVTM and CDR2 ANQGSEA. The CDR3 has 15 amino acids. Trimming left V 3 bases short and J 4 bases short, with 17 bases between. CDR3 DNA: TGCAGCGTTGATGGGGACACTCCAGCCCCAGATACGCAGTATTTT. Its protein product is CSVDGDTPAPDTQYF.

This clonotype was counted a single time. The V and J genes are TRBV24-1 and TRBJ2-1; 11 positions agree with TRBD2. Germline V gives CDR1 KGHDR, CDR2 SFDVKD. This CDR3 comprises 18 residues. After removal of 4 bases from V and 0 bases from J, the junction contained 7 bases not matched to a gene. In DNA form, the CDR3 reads TGTGCCACCAGTGACCGGACTAGCGGGTACAGCTCCTACAATGAGCAGTTCTTC. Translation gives CATSDRTSGYSSYNEQFF.

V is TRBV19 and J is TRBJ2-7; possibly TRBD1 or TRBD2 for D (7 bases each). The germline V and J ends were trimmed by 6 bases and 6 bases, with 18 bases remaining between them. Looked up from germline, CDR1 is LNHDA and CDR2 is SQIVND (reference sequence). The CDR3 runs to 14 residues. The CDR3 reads CASRRQGQRGEQYF. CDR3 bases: TGTGCCAGTAGACGACAGGGCCAGCGGGGCGAGCAGTACTTC.

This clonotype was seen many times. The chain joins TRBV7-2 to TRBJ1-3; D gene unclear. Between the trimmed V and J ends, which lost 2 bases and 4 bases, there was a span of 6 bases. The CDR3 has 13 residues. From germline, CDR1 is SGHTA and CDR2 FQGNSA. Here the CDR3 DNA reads TGTGCCAGCAGCTTACCCCTAGGAAACACCATATATTTT. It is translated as CASSLPLGNTIYF.

The CDR3 sequence is CASRPGLEDINEKLFF. CDR3 sequence (DNA): TGTGCCAGCAGGCCGGGACTAGAGGACATTAATGAAAAACTGTTTTTT. This chain uses TRBV27 with TRBJ1-4; possible D gene TRBD1, 5 bases. CDR1 MNHEY and CDR2 SMNVEV come from the germline V gene (reference sequence). This CDR3 region has 16 residues. V dropped 6 bases and J dropped 4 bases, with 18 bases sitting between them.

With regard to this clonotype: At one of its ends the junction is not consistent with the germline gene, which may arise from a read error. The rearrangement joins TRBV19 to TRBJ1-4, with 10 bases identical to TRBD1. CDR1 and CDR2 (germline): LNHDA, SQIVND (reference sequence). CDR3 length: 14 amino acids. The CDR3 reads CASSLDRGYEKLLF. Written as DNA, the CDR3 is TGTGCCAGTAGCCTGGACAGGGGGTATGAAAAACTGCTTTTT.

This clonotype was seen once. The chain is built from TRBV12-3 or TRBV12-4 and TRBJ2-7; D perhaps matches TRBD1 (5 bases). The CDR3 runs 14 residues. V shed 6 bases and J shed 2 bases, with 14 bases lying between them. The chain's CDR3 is CASSRRQRAYEQYF. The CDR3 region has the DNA TGTGCCAGCAGCCGCCGACAGAGAGCCTACGAGCAGTACTTC.

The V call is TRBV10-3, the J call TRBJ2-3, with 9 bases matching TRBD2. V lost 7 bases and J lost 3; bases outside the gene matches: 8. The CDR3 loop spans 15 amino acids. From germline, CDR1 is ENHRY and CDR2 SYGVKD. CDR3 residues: CAINPSGAGTDTQYF. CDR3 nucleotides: TGTGCCATCAATCCTAGCGGGGCAGGAACAGATACGCAGTATTTT.

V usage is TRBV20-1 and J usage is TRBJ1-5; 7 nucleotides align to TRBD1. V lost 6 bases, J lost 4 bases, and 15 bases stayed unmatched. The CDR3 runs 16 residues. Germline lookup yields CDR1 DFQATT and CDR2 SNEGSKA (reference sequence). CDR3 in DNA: TGCAGTGCCAGCAGCCAAGACAGGGACCGAAATCAGCCCCAGCATTTT. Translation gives CSASSQDRDRNQPQHF.

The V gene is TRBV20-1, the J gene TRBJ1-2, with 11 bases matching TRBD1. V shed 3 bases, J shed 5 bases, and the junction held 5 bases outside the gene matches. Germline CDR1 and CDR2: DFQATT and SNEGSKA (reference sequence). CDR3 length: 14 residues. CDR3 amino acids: CSARPGTGGYGYTF. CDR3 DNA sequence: TGCAGTGCTAGGCCTGGGACAGGGGGATATGGCTACACCTTC.

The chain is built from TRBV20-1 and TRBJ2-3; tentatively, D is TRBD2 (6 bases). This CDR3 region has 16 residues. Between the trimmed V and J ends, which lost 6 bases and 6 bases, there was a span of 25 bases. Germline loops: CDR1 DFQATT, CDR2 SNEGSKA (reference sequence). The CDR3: CSAWDSNGAFPDTQYF. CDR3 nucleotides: TGCAGTGCCTGGGACTCTAACGGGGCGTTCCCGGATACGCAGTATTTT.

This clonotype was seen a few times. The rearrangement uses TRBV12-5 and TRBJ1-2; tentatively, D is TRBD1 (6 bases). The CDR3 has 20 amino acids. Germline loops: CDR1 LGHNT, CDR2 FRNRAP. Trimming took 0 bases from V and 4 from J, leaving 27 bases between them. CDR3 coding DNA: TGTGCTAGTGGTTTGGTACACCTGACAAACCAACAGGGAGTCAGCTATGGCTACACCTTC. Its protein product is CASGLVHLTNQQGVSYGYTF.

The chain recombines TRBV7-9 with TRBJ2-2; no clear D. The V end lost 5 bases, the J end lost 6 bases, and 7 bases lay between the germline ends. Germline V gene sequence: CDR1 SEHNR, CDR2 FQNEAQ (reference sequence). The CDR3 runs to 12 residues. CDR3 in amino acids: CASSAGAGELFF. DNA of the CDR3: TGTGCCAGCAGCGCCGGCGCCGGGGAGCTGTTTTTT.

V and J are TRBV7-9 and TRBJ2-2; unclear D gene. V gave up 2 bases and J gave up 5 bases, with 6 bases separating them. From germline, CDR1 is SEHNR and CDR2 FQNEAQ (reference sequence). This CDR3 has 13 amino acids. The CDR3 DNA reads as TGTGCCAGCAGCTTACCTCCTACCGGGGAGCTGTTTTTT. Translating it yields CASSLPPTGELFF.

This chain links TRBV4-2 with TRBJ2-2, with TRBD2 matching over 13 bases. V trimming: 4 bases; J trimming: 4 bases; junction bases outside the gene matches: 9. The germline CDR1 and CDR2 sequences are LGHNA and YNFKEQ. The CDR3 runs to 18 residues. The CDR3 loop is CASSLRLAGGQGTGELFF. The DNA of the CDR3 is TGTGCCAGCAGCCTCCGACTAGCGGGGGGCCAGGGCACCGGGGAGCTGTTTTTT.

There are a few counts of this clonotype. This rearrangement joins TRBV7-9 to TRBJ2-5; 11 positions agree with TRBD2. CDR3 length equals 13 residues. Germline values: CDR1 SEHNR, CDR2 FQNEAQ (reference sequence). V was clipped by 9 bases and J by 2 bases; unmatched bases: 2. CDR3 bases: TGTGCCAGTCGACTAGCGGGGCAAGAGACCCAGTACTTC. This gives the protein CASRLAGQETQYF.

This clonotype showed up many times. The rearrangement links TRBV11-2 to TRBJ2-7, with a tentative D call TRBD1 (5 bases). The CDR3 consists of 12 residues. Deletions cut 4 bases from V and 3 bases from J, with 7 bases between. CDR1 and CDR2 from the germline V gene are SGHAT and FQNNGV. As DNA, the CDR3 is TGTGCCAGCAGCTGGGGCAACTACGAGCAGTACTTC. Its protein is CASSWGNYEQYF.

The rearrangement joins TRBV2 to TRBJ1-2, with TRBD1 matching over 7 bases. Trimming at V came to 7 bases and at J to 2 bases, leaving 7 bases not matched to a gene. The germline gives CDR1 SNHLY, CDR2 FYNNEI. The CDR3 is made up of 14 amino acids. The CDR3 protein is CASTRGQVNYGYTF. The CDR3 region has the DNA TGTGCCAGCACACGCGGACAGGTGAACTATGGCTACACCTTC.

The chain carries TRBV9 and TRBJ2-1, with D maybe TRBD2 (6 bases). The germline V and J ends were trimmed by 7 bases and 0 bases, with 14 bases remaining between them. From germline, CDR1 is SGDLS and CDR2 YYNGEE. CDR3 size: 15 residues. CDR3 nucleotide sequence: TGTGCCAGCTCGAGGACGGGGGACTCCTACAATGAGCAGTTCTTC. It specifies CASSRTGDSYNEQFF. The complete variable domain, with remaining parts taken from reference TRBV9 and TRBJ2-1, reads DSGVTQTPKHLITATGQRVTLRCSPRSGDLSVYWYQQSLDQGLQFLIQYYNGEERAKGNILERFSAQQFPDLHSELNLSSLELGDSALYFCASSRTGDSYNEQFFGPGTRLTVL.

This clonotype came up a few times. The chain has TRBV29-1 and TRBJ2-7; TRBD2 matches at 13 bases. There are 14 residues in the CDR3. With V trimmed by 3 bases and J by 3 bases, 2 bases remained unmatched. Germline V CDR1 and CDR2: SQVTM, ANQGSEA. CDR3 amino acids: CSVDGTSGIYEQYF. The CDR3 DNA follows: TGCAGCGTTGATGGGACTAGCGGGATCTACGAGCAGTACTTC.

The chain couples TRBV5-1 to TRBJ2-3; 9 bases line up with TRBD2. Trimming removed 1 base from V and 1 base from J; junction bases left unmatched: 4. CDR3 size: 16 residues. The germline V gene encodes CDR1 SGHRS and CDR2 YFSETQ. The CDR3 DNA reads TGCGCCAGCAGCTTGAATAGCGGGGGCCGCACAGATACGCAGTATTTT. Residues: CASSLNSGGRTDTQYF.

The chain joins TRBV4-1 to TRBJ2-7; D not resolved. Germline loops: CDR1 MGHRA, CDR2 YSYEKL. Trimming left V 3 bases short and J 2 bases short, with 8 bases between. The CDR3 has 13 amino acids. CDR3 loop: CASSQELAYEQYF. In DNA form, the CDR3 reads TGCGCCAGCAGCCAGGAGCTAGCCTACGAGCAGTACTTC.

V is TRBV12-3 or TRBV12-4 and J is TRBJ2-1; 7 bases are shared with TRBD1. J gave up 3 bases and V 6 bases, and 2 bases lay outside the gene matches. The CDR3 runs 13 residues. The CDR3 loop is CASRGTDYNEQFF. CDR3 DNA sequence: TGTGCCAGCAGGGGGACAGACTACAATGAGCAGTTCTTC.

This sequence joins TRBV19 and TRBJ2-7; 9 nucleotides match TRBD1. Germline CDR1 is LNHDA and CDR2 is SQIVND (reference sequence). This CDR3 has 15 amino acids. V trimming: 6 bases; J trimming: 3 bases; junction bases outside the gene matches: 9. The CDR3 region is CASRSVPGQGYEQYF. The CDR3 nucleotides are TGTGCCAGTAGAAGTGTTCCGGGACAGGGCTACGAGCAGTACTTC.

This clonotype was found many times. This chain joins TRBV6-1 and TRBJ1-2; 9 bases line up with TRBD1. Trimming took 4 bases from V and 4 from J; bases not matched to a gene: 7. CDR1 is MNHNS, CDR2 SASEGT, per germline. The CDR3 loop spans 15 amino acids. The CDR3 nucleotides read TGTGCCAGCAGTGGTTGGACAGGGGATACCTATGGCTACACCTTC. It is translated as CASSGWTGDTYGYTF.